Each of the 4 T cell receptor beta chains below was sequenced from the same sample in a study of blood T cell repertoires in COVID-19. Produced via immunoSEQ multiplex PCR; TCRdb's table is partial and in-frame only. The data show hundreds of thousands of clones, with less than 85% seen just once and about 2.5% held by the top ten. The sequenced sample consisted of PBMCs or T cells enriched from blood (not recorded which). The receptors were sampled from a woman between 45 and 60 years old who had recovered from COVID-19.

V usage is TRBV29-1 and J usage is TRBJ2-1; 9 nucleotides agree with TRBD2. Germline V gives CDR1 SQVTM, CDR2 ANQGSEA. V lost 8 bases, J lost 5 bases, and 7 bases stayed unmatched. This CDR3 comprises 13 residues. CDR3 nucleotide sequence: TGCAGCACTCGACTAGCGGCACACAATGAGCAGTTCTTC. Translated, it gives CSTRLAAHNEQFF.

The chain carries TRBV9 and TRBJ2-3, with TRBD1 as a possible D gene (5 bases). V shed 2 bases and J shed 6 bases, with 13 bases lying between them. Germline CDR1 is SGDLS and CDR2 is YYNGEE. The CDR3 contains 14 residues. In nucleotides, the CDR3 is TGTGCCAGCAGCGTCGACAGTACTGGGGATACGCAGTATTTT. Protein: CASSVDSTGDTQYF. Based on the CDR3 plus reference TRBV9 and TRBJ2-3, the full variable domain is DSGVTQTPKHLITATGQRVTLRCSPRSGDLSVYWYQQSLDQGLQFLIQYYNGEERAKGNILERFSAQQFPDLHSELNLSSLELGDSALYFCASSVDSTGDTQYFGPGTRLTVL.

The V call is TRBV5-1, the J call TRBJ2-3; TRBD2 matches at 14 bases. The germline CDR1 and CDR2 sequences are SGHRS and YFSETQ. The junction had 16 bases not matched to a gene; V was cut back by 4 bases and J by 0 bases. This CDR3 is built from 21 residues. DNA for the CDR3: TGCGCCAGCAGCCGGGTCGGGACTAGCGGGAGAGGGGGTACTAGCACAGATACGCAGTATTTT. This translates into CASSRVGTSGRGGTSTDTQYF. The variable domain in full, with the rest retrieved from reference TRBV5-1 and TRBJ2-3, is KAGVTQTPRYLIKTRGQQVTLSCSPISGHRSVSWYQQTPGQGLQFLFEYFSETQRNKGNFPGRFSGRQFSNSRSEMNVSTLELGDSALYLCASSRVGTSGRGGTSTDTQYFGPGTRLTVL.

The V call is TRBV18, the J call TRBJ2-7; a weak D match, TRBD2 (6 bases). In germline, CDR1 is KGHSH, CDR2 LQKENI. CDR3 length: 17 amino acids. V was trimmed by 2 bases and J by 0 bases, leaving 17 bases between them. The CDR3 coding sequence is TGTGCCAGCTCACCATCCGTTCGGCTAGCGAGCTCCTACGAGCAGTACTTC. It yields the protein CASSPSVRLASSYEQYF. Full variable domain (remainder filled in from reference TRBV18 and TRBJ2-7): NAGVMQNPRHLVRRRGQEARLRCSPMKGHSHVYWYRQLPEEGLKFMVYLQKENIIDESGMPKERFSAEFPKEGPSILRIQQVVRGDSAAYFCASSPSVRLASSYEQYFGPGTRLTVT.